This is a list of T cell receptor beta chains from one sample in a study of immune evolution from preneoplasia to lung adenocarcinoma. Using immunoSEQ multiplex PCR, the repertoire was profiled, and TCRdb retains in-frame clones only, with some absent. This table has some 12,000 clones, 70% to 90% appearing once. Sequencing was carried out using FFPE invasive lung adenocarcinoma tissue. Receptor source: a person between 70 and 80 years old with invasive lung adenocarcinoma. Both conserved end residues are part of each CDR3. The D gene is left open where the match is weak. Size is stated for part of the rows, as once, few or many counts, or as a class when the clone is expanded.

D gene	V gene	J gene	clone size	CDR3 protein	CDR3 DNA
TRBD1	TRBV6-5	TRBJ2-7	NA	CASSFRGKSYEQYF	TGTGCCAGCAGTTTCAGGGGGAAATCCTACGAGCAGTACTTC
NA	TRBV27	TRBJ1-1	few	CASTTGANTEAFF	TGTGCCAGCACCACCGGAGCGAACACTGAAGCTTTCTTT
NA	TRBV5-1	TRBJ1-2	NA	CASSLEGDGYTF	TGCGCCAGCAGCTTGGAAGGGGATGGCTACACCTTC
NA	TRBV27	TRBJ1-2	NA	CASSSSSIYGYTF	TGTGCCAGCAGTAGCTCCTCCATCTATGGCTACACCTTC
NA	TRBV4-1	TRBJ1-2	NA	CASSRSTLRSYGYTF	TGCGCCAGCAGCCGATCAACGTTACGTTCCTATGGCTACACCTTC
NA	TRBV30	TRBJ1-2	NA	CAWSVLVDGYTF	TGTGCCTGGAGTGTACTAGTAGACGGCTACACCTTC
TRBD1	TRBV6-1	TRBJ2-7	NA	CASSPGTVASEQYF	TGTGCCAGCAGTCCCGGGACAGTCGCTTCCGAGCAGTACTTC
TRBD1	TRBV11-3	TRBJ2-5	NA	CASSTAGTGKETQYF	TGTGCCAGCAGCACCGCCGGGACAGGGAAAGAGACCCAGTACTTC
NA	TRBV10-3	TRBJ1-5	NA	CAISEWGASQPQHF	TGTGCCATCAGTGAATGGGGGGCGAGTCAGCCCCAGCATTTT
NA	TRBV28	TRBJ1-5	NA	CASRSITAGNQPQHF	TGTGCCAGCAGATCCATAACGGCGGGCAATCAGCCCCAGCATTTT
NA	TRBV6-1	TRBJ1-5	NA	CASSSGPGGPQHF	TGTGCCAGCAGTTCAGGCCCGGGGGGGCCCCAGCATTTT
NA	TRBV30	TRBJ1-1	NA	CAWSGKGTEAFF	TGTGCCTGGAGTGGGAAGGGCACTGAAGCTTTCTTT
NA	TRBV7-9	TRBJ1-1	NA	CASSPPMNTEAFF	TGTGCCAGCAGCCCTCCAATGAACACTGAAGCTTTCTTT
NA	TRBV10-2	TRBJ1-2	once	CASSGGSQAATF	TGCGCCAGCAGCGGGGGGTCTCAGGCAGCGACCTTC
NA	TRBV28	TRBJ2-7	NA	CASSWIVSSYEQYF	TGTGCCAGCAGCTGGATAGTCAGCTCCTACGAGCAGTACTTC
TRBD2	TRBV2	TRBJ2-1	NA	CASSEVAGGQFF	TGTGCCAGCAGTGAAGTAGCGGGGGGACAGTTCTTC
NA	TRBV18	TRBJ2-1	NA	CASSPLSSGPRNEQFF	TGTGCCAGCTCACCATTATCCTCGGGACCAAGAAATGAGCAGTTCTTC
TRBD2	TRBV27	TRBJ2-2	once	CASRRGAGGANTGELFF	TGTGCCAGCAGGCGGGGGGCGGGAGGCGCGAACACCGGGGAGCTGTTTTTT
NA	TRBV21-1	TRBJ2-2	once	CASSKGTGELFF	TGTGCCAGCAGCAAGGGCACCGGGGAGCTGTTTTTT
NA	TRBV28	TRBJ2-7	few	CASRLQGYEQYF	TGTGCCAGCAGGCTCCAGGGCTACGAGCAGTACTTC
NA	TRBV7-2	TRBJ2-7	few	CASSWDLYEQYF	TGTGCCAGCAGCTGGGACCTATACGAGCAGTACTTC
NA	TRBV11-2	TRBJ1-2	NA	CASSQQGKNYGYTF	TGTGCCAGCAGCCAACAGGGCAAGAACTATGGCTACACCTTC
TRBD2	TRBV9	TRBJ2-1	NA	CASSVDGGAGNEQFF	TGTGCCAGCAGCGTAGACGGGGGGGCGGGCAATGAGCAGTTCTTC
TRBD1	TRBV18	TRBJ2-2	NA	CASSPGQAANTGELFF	TGTGCCAGCTCACCCGGACAGGCGGCGAACACCGGGGAGCTGTTTTTT
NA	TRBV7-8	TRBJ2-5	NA	CASSLGLKETQYF	TGTGCCAGCAGCTTAGGTCTAAAAGAGACCCAGTACTTC
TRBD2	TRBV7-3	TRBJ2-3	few	CASSLTSGETDTQYF	TGTGCCAGCAGCTTGACTAGCGGGGAAACAGATACGCAGTATTTT
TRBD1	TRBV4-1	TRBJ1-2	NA	CASSFSGTGDYGYTF	TGCGCCAGCAGCTTCTCCGGGACAGGGGACTATGGCTACACCTTC
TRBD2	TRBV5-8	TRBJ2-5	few	CASSLLTSGGETQYF	TGTGCCAGCAGCTTGCTAACTAGCGGCGGGGAGACCCAGTACTTC
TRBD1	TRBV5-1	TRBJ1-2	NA	CASSYFGQAEDGYTF	TGCGCCAGCAGCTATTTCGGACAGGCGGAGGATGGCTACACCTTC
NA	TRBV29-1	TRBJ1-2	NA	CSVEMAQNYGYTF	TGCAGCGTTGAAATGGCCCAGAACTATGGCTACACCTTC
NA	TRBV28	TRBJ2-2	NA	CASSFRQWYTGELFF	TGTGCCAGCAGTTTCAGACAGTGGTACACCGGGGAGCTGTTTTTT
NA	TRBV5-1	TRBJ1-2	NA	CASSLRQGSGRNYGYTF	TGCGCCAGCAGCTTGAGGCAGGGTTCAGGGAGAAACTATGGCTACACCTTC
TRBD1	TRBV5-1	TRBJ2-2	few	CASRTTGGTGELFF	TGCGCCAGCAGGACGACAGGGGGCACCGGGGAGCTGTTTTTT
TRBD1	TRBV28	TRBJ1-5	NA	CASSSGQGIGQPQHF	TGTGCCAGCAGTTCCGGACAGGGAATCGGTCAGCCCCAGCATTTT
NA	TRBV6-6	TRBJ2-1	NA	CASSIGANYNEQFF	TGTGCCAGCAGCATCGGGGCTAATTACAATGAGCAGTTCTTC
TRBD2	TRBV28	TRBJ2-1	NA	CASLPGLAGSEQFF	TGTGCCAGCTTACCGGGACTAGCGGGTAGTGAGCAGTTCTTC
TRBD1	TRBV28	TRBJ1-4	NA	CASSPPQTGATNEKLFF	TGTGCCAGCAGTCCGCCCCAGACAGGGGCAACTAATGAAAAACTGTTTTTT
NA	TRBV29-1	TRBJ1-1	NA	CSVKARGGGEAFF	TGCAGCGTTAAGGCCAGGGGAGGCGGTGAAGCTTTCTTT
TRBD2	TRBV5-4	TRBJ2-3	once	CASSPGLASLGTDTQYF	TGTGCCAGCAGCCCGGGACTAGCGAGTTTAGGCACAGATACGCAGTATTTT
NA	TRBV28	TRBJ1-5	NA	CASSLGSGIQPQHF	TGTGCCAGCAGTTTAGGGTCAGGGATTCAGCCCCAGCATTTT
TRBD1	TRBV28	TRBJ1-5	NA	CASNLGTDTYQPQHF	TGTGCCAGCAACCTCGGGACAGACACCTATCAGCCCCAGCATTTT
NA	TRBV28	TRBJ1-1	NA	CASSFFGVANTEAFF	TGTGCCAGCAGTTTTTTCGGGGTCGCGAACACTGAAGCTTTCTTT
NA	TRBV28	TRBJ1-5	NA	CASSFVRGGNQPQHF	TGTGCCAGCAGTTTTGTTAGGGGTGGCAATCAGCCCCAGCATTTT
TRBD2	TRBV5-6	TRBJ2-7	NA	CASSLGGGTYEQYF	TGTGCCAGCAGCTTGGGCGGGGGAACCTACGAGCAGTACTTC
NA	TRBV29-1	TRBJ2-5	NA	CSASSGKGETQYF	TGCAGCGCTTCCTCAGGGAAGGGAGAGACCCAGTACTTC
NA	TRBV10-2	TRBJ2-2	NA	CASSGRVNTGELFF	TGCGCCAGCAGTGGGCGGGTGAACACCGGGGAGCTGTTTTTT
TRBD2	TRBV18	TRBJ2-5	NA	CASSPQDGGSVETQYF	TGTGCCAGCTCACCTCAGGACGGGGGGTCCGTAGAGACCCAGTACTTC
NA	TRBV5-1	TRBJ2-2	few	CASSSTGARTGELFF	TGCGCCAGCAGCTCCACCGGGGCGCGGACCGGGGAGCTGTTTTTT
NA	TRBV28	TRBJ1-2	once	CASSPRTYGYTF	TGTGCCAGCAGCCCTCGTACCTATGGCTACACCTTC
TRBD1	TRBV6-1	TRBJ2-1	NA	CATTAGTANEQFF	TGTGCCACCACCGCCGGGACAGCTAATGAGCAGTTCTTC
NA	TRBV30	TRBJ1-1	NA	CACRPGTGKTEAFF	TGTGCCTGTCGCCCTGGCACAGGGAAAACTGAAGCTTTCTTT
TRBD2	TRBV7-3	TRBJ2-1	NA	CASSLTPLAGGVDEQFF	TGTGCCAGCAGCTTAACCCCCTTAGCGGGAGGGGTGGATGAGCAGTTCTTC
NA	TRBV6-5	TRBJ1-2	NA	CASSSQQQGTMSYTF	TGTGCCAGCAGTTCCCAACAACAGGGTACTATGAGCTACACCTTC